This TCR beta chain comes out of a study of OX40 agonist ivuxolimab in advanced cancers. A note on the overall study: The costimulatory receptor OX40 (CD134) was targeted by ivuxolimab, a fully human IgG2 agonistic monoclonal antibody. Intravenous ivuxolimab was administered to patients every 2 weeks at six dose levels: 0.01, 0.1, 0.3, 1.5, 3 and 10 mg/kg. Of the 50 to 55 patients in dose escalation, about 20 had hepatocellular carcinoma, some 15 had melanoma, 9 had renal cell carcinoma and 9 had head and neck cancer. A male proportion of almost 85% and a mean age of 60 years, ranging from about 20 to 85, were recorded for the dose-escalation cohort. Patients were allowed to have had prior anti-PD-1, anti-PD-L1 or anti-CTLA-4 therapy, and approximately 40% of the dose-escalation patients had been treated with checkpoint inhibitors. Three dose-escalation patients achieved partial responses, one with hepatocellular carcinoma and two with cutaneous melanoma. Peripheral TCRbeta sequencing aimed to test whether ivuxolimab altered TCR sequence diversity and caused clonal T-cell expansion. The monotherapy dose-escalation portion (N ≈ 50 patients) of the phase I ivuxolimab trial is reported in the paper.

For sequencing of the TCRbeta CDR3 region, genomic DNA was extracted from the sorted cells. The immunoSEQ Assay was used to sequence the TCRbeta CDR3 regions. TCRdb re-hosts the immuneACCESS table, in-frame sequences only. Its copies lack some clones; in the studies checked, an unresolved V gene accounts for under half of them, and the cause for the rest is not known. The table for this sample lists 72,000 or so clones; about nine tenths of them were counted only once. Together, the top ten hold just under 0.25% of the sample. Remarks on this clone: Its antigen has not been determined. No much larger clonotype is one base removed from it; base qualities were not supplied.

Looking up the germline V gene yields CDR1 SNHLY and CDR2 FYNNEI. Relative to germline, V is 6 bases shorter and J is 7 bases shorter, with 4 bases between their ends. The CDR3 spans 10 residues, from the cysteine through the phenylalanine. Only the CDR3 DNA stays, 30 bases, in frame from base 1. Patients with autoimmune disease history or receiving systemic immunosuppression were excluded from the trial. Peripheral blood for TCR sequencing was collected from all dose cohorts at baseline, on cycle 4 day 1, and on cycle 7 day 1. The samples were taken from a phase I, first-in-human, multicenter, open-label dose-escalation trial of ivuxolimab. Adults with locally advanced or metastatic head and neck squamous cell, hepatocellular, melanoma or renal cell carcinoma were enrolled in the trial. Before TCR sequencing, CD4+ T cells and CD8+ T cells were sorted from peripheral blood as separate populations.

What the work shows at the level of the full study, not this receptor alone: The antigen specificity of the peripheral T cells that underwent clonal expansion was not determined. Low levels of normalized T-cell clonal expansion were also shown by some nonresponding patients. On average, CD8+ T cells showed more expanded clones than CD4+ T cells after ivuxolimab. Clonal expansion of both CD4+ and CD8+ blood T cells was observed from baseline to week 6 at doses 0.1 to 3.0 mg/kg. Partial responders in the 0.1-3.0 mg/kg groups had among the lowest normalized peripheral clonal expansion, especially among CD8+ T cells.

The sequence joins TRBV2 to TRBJ2-1, with no reliable assignment of the D segment. Sample: CD4+ or CD8+ T cells sorted from blood, taken in a trial of the OX40 agonist ivuxolimab. This TCR came from an adult with an advanced solid tumor such as melanoma, head and neck, liver or kidney cancer. CDR3 sequence: CASRGNEQFF. The nucleotides read TGTGCCAGCAGGGGTAATGAGCAGTTCTTC.